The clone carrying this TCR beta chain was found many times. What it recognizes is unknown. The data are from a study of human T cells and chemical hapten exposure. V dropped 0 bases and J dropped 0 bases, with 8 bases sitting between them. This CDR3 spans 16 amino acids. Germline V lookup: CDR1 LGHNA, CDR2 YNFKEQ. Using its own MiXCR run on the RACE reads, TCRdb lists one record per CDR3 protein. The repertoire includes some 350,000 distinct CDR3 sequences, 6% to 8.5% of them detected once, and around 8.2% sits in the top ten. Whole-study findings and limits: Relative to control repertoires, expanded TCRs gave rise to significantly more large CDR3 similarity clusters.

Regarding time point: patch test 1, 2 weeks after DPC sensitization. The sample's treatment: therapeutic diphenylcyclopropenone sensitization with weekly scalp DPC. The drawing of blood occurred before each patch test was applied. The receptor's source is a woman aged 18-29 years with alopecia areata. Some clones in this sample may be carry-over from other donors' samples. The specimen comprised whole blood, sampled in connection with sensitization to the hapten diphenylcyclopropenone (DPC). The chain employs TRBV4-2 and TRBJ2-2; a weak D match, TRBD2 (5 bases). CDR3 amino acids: CASSQDIGTNTGELFF. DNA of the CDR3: TGTGCCAGCAGCCAAGATATCGGGACGAACACCGGGGAGCTGTTTTTT.